The 23 T cell receptor beta chains presented below share a single source sample, sequenced in a study of blood T cells in healthy people across ages. It was with a sample-barcoded 5' primer and a J-beta primer mix that a second PCR of roughly 7 to 12 cycles was run. TCRdb re-called the 5' RACE reads with MiXCR, one entry per CDR3 protein. The sample holds approximately 1.5 million distinct CDR3 sequences, approximately 42% seen once. Sequencing input: blood. Every receptor here comes from a woman between 18 and 29 years old in good health.

Concerning this clonotype: This may be a read error, as it is one base from a much larger clone. DNA of the CDR3: TGCAGTGCTAGACCGGACTCCTACAATGAGCAGTACTTC. Its translation: CSARPDSYNEQYF. This chain links TRBV20-1 with TRBJ2-1, with TRBD2 as a possible D gene (5 bases). The J call is doubtful: the DNA matches TRBJ2-7 better. CDR1 is DFQATT, CDR2 SNEGSKA, per germline (reference sequence). The CDR3 is made up of 13 amino acids.

The chain recombines TRBV15 with TRBJ1-5; 9 nucleotides align to TRBD1. The CDR3 covers 13 residues. Trimming took 8 bases from V and 5 from J; bases not matched to a gene: 4. The germline V gene has CDR1 LNHNV and CDR2 YYDKDF (reference sequence). Here the CDR3 reads CATGDRDYQPQHF. DNA of the CDR3: TGTGCCACCGGGGACAGGGACTATCAGCCCCAGCATTTT.

This sequence joins TRBV4-3 and TRBJ2-1; D is uncertain. With 1 base removed from V and 12 bases from J, the gap between germline ends came to 10 bases. Germline loops: CDR1 LGHNA, CDR2 YSLEER. The CDR3 loop spans 12 amino acids. CDR3 amino acids: CASSQGTSRQFF. The CDR3 DNA reads as TGCGCCAGCAGCCAAGGGACCTCACGGCAGTTCTTC.

There are many counts of this clonotype. The chain links TRBV27 to TRBJ2-3; TRBD1 might be the D (7 bases). This CDR3 contains 16 residues. Trimming stripped 6 bases from V and 0 bases from J, with 16 bases between. Germline V gives CDR1 MNHEY, CDR2 SMNVEV (reference sequence). The chain's CDR3 is CASRHRGLTSTDTQYF. In nucleotides, the CDR3 is TGTGCCAGCAGGCACAGGGGACTTACTAGCACAGATACGCAGTATTTT.

V gene TRBV7-2 combines with J gene TRBJ2-4; the D gene is possibly TRBD1 (5 bases). Germline loops: CDR1 SGHTA, CDR2 FQGNSA. This CDR3 is built from 14 residues. V lost 4 bases and J lost 2, with 9 bases in between. This CDR3 is CASSSQGSKNIQYF. The DNA for the CDR3 is TGTGCCAGCAGCTCCCAGGGTTCCAAAAACATTCAGTACTTC.

The V call is TRBV4-2, the J call TRBJ2-3; no definite D call. V lost 0 bases to trimming and J lost 2 bases, with 21 bases between them. CDR1 is LGHNA and CDR2 is YNFKEQ in the germline V gene. The CDR3 runs to 19 residues. The CDR3 coding sequence is TGTGCCAGCAGCCAAGAAGCAGCCCCTTACGGGCAAGACACAGATACGCAGTATTTT. Protein product: CASSQEAAPYGQDTDTQYF.

This clonotype occurred a few times. This chain connects TRBV6-4 to TRBJ2-1; 10 bases are a match to TRBD2. There are 15 residues in the CDR3. V lost 2 bases and J lost 4; bases outside the gene matches: 2. Per germline, CDR1 MRHNA and CDR2 SNTAGT. Written as DNA, the CDR3 is TGTGCCAGCAGTGACGGGACTAGCGTATACAATGAGCAGTTCTTC. Translation: CASSDGTSVYNEQFF.

A single count supports this clonotype. V gene TRBV20-1 combines with J gene TRBJ2-7, with TRBD1 matching 7 bases. TRBJ2-5 explains the end of the DNA better; the J call may be wrong. Germline CDR1 and CDR2: DFQATT and SNEGSKA (reference sequence). The CDR3 spans 16 residues. DNA of the CDR3: TGCAGTGCCATCTCCTCGGGGACAGCCAGGAAGGAGACCCAGTACTTC. It is translated as CSAISSGTARKETQYF.

This clonotype occurred a few times. The chain recombines TRBV5-1 with TRBJ2-1; 10 bases map to TRBD2. Germline CDR1 and CDR2: SGHRS and YFSETQ. CDR3 length: 17 residues. V shed 3 bases, J shed 4 bases, and the junction held 10 bases outside the gene matches. DNA for the CDR3: TGCGCCAGCAGCTCCGCACACCTAGCGGGAGAATACAATGAGCAGTTCTTC. Its protein is CASSSAHLAGEYNEQFF. The complete variable domain, with remaining parts taken from reference TRBV5-1 and TRBJ2-1, reads KAGVTQTPRYLIKTRGQQVTLSCSPISGHRSVSWYQQTPGQGLQFLFEYFSETQRNKGNFPGRFSGRQFSNSRSEMNVSTLELGDSALYLCASSSAHLAGEYNEQFFGPGTRLTVL.

The chain employs TRBV2 and TRBJ2-7; D not certain. Between the trimmed V and J ends, which lost 6 bases and 2 bases, there was a span of 20 bases. The CDR3 runs to 16 residues. The germline V gene has CDR1 SNHLY and CDR2 FYNNEI. The CDR3 loop is CASSGAVSARTYEQYF. The CDR3 DNA sequence: TGTGCCAGCAGCGGCGCAGTTTCCGCTCGAACCTACGAGCAGTACTTC.

A few counts support this clonotype. V usage is TRBV7-8 and J usage is TRBJ2-5; D uncertain. The V gene's germline CDR1 is SGHVS and CDR2 FQNEAQ. The germline V and J ends were trimmed by 5 bases and 3 bases, with 19 bases remaining between them. The CDR3 is 16 residues long. CDR3: CASSQLYHSAKETQYF. The CDR3 nucleotides read TGTGCCAGCAGCCAGCTCTACCATTCGGCCAAAGAGACCCAGTACTTC.

Only a few counts were recorded for this clonotype. CDR3 loop: CASSYSNYRAIATRTDTQYF. CDR3 DNA sequence: TGTGCCAGCAGTTACTCGAATTACAGGGCCATAGCGACCCGCACAGATACGCAGTATTTT. The V call is TRBV6-5, the J call TRBJ2-3, with TRBD1 as a possible D gene (6 bases). This CDR3 spans 20 amino acids. The V end was cut by 0 bases, the J end by 1 base, with 23 bases between. From germline, CDR1 is MNHEY and CDR2 SVGAGI.

The chain uses TRBV20-1 and TRBJ1-2; D is ambiguous. V was trimmed by 2 bases and J by 4 bases, leaving 8 bases between them. Germline V CDR1 and CDR2: DFQATT, SNEGSKA (reference sequence). The CDR3 has 12 residues. CDR3 DNA: TGCAGTGCTAGAACCGGCCCCTATGGCTACACCTTC. This encodes CSARTGPYGYTF.

This clonotype was observed a few times. This chain uses TRBV21-1 with TRBJ2-7; TRBD1 is the table's D call and was not checked against the DNA. TRBV21-1 is recorded as a pseudogene. The CDR3 sequence is 17 residues long. CDR3 in DNA: TGTGCCAGCAGCAAAGCGCTTTCGGGACAGGGCTCCTACGAGCAGTACTTC. Translated: CASSKALSGQGSYEQYF.

This chain connects TRBV2 to TRBJ1-5, with D perhaps TRBD1 (5 bases). Trimming took off 7 bases at V and 3 bases at J, with 13 bases between the two ends. CDR3 size: 14 residues. Germline V gene data show CDR1 as SNHLY and CDR2 as FYNNEI. The CDR3 DNA sequence: TGTGCCAGCAAAGGAGACAGACCCAATCAGCCCCAGCATTTT. Translation gives CASKGDRPNQPQHF.

The chain combines TRBV3-1 with TRBJ2-1; the match to TRBD1 covers 9 bases. The CDR3 has 14 amino acids. Unmatched junction bases numbered 7, after V lost 3 bases and J lost 10 bases. CDR1 and CDR2 from the germline V gene are LGHDT and YNNKEL (reference sequence). CDR3 amino acids: CASSHGQGKYEQFF. The CDR3, as DNA: TGTGCCAGCAGCCACGGACAGGGGAAATACGAGCAGTTCTTC.

The chain uses TRBV12-5 and TRBJ2-5, with TRBD2 matching 7 bases. V lost 8 bases and J lost 3; bases outside the gene matches: 6. Germline CDR1 is LGHNT and CDR2 is FRNRAP. This CDR3 contains 13 residues. The CDR3 reads CASCGGWEETQYF. CDR3 DNA sequence: TGTGCTAGTTGCGGGGGTTGGGAAGAGACCCAGTACTTC.

This clonotype was counted a few times. This sequence joins TRBV12-3 or TRBV12-4 and TRBJ1-6; weak D call: TRBD1 (5 bases). V lost 1 base and J lost 10, with 17 bases in between. The CDR3 totals 16 residues. Here the CDR3 reads CASSLDSVGARSPLHF. The CDR3 nucleotides read TGTGCCAGCAGTTTAGATTCGGTCGGGGCGCGGTCACCCCTCCACTTT.

The chain carries TRBV6-5 and TRBJ1-2, with a tentative D call TRBD1 (6 bases). Germline lookup yields CDR1 MNHEY and CDR2 SVGAGI. This CDR3 contains 14 residues. V lost 5 bases and J 6 bases, leaving 16 bases between the germline ends. Here the CDR3 reads CASSAQGNCDGYTF. The CDR3 DNA sequence: TGTGCCAGCAGTGCGCAGGGGAATTGTGATGGCTACACCTTC.

This clonotype was seen more than once but under ten times. The rearrangement joins TRBV28 to TRBJ2-3; 9 positions match TRBD2. Germline loops: CDR1 MDHEN, CDR2 SYDVKM. This CDR3 spans 16 amino acids. J was trimmed by 6 bases and V by 6 bases; bases with no gene match: 13. The CDR3 here is CASSQLEAGGMDTQYF. The CDR3 region has the DNA TGTGCCAGCAGCCAACTCGAGGCGGGAGGGATGGATACGCAGTATTTT.

The table lists this clonotype with many counts. The chain is built from TRBV4-2 and TRBJ2-3, with a possible D match to TRBD2 (6 bases). This CDR3 is built from 14 residues. From germline, CDR1 is LGHNA and CDR2 YNFKEQ. The V and J ends lost 1 base and 6 bases respectively, with 11 bases between them. For the CDR3, the DNA is TGTGCCAGCAGCCAAGTCGCAGGGACTGATACGCAGTATTTT. Translation gives CASSQVAGTDTQYF.

This clonotype was counted at least ten times. The chain employs TRBV20-1 and TRBJ2-3; D is unclear. Germline CDR1 is DFQATT and CDR2 is SNEGSKA (reference sequence). The CDR3 sequence is 13 residues long. Deletions cut 2 bases from V and 0 bases from J, with 6 bases between. CDR3: CSARFGSTDTQYF. In nucleotides, the CDR3 is TGCAGTGCTAGATTTGGTAGCACAGATACGCAGTATTTT.

The CDR3: CASSLRGTGYFSPLHF. DNA of the CDR3: TGTGCCAGCAGCTTAAGAGGGACAGGGTATTTCTCACCCCTCCACTTT. The V call is TRBV7-2, the J call TRBJ1-6, with 9 bases identical to TRBD1. Germline CDR1 reads SGHTA; CDR2 reads FQGNSA. V lost 2 bases to trimming and J lost 10 bases; unmatched junction nucleotides: 9. The CDR3 sequence is 16 residues long. The full variable domain, in which reference TRBV7-2 and TRBJ1-6 provide the parts outside the CDR3, is GAGVSQSPSNKVTEKGKDVELRCDPISGHTALYWYRQSLGQGLEFLIYFQGNSAPDKSGLPSDRFSAERTGGSVSTLTIQRTQQEDSAVYLCASSLRGTGYFSPLHFGNGTRLTVT.